These 18 T cell receptor beta chains were sequenced from one sample in a study of beta chain features in type 1 diabetes. Whole-study findings and limits: Patients with Type 1 diabetes showed moderately but significantly shorter TCRB CDR3s in all four CD4+ subsets.

These receptors are not linked to any known antigen. Expressed TCRB transcripts got sequenced, as all isolated RNA was reverse transcribed. Profiling relied on immunoSEQ multiplex PCR, and the TCRdb table lists in-frame clones only, not all of them. The sample lists about 280,000 clones, 15% occurring once. The sequenced material came from naive CD4+ T cells from blood. The origin of the receptors is a young man with type 1 diabetes.

The chain employs TRBV2 and TRBJ2-1, with 7 nucleotides matching TRBD2. The V gene's germline CDR1 is SNHLY and CDR2 FYNNEI. CDR3 length equals 15 residues. Trimming removed 7 bases from V and 3 bases from J; junction bases left unmatched: 9. The CDR3 is CASIEPGGDYNEQFF. The CDR3 bases are TGTGCCAGCATCGAACCGGGAGGTGACTACAATGAGCAGTTCTTC.

This clone has a handful of counts. The genes are TRBV11-2 and TRBJ2-2, with TRBD2 matching 8 bases. The germline gives CDR1 SGHAT, CDR2 FQNNGV. The CDR3 consists of 16 residues. V lost 1 base and J lost 6; bases outside the gene matches: 7. The DNA for the CDR3 is TGTGCCAGCAGCTTAGGGCGGACTAGCCTTGCCGGGGAGCTGTTTTTT. Translating gives CASSLGRTSLAGELFF.

This chain uses TRBV11-2 with TRBJ2-3; D ambiguous. The V and J ends lost 6 bases and 5 bases respectively, with 12 bases between them. Germline assignment: CDR1 SGHAT and CDR2 FQNNGV. The CDR3 is 13 residues long. The CDR3 loop is CASSTRVVDTQYF. The CDR3 nucleotides read TGTGCCAGCAGTACTCGGGTAGTAGATACGCAGTATTTT.

This chain connects TRBV7-9 to TRBJ2-3; D may be TRBD2 (6 bases). Germline values: CDR1 SEHNR, CDR2 FQNEAQ (reference sequence). The CDR3 sequence is 16 residues long. The V end lost 6 bases, the J end lost 1 base, and 17 bases lay between the germline ends. The CDR3 DNA reads as TGTGCCAGCAGGACCTTTGGAGCGGGCCGCACAGATACGCAGTATTTT. This translates into CASRTFGAGRTDTQYF.

This chain uses TRBV6-6 with TRBJ1-5; D might be TRBD1 (6 bases). With 5 bases removed from V and 3 bases from J, the gap between germline ends came to 11 bases. The CDR3 is 14 amino acids. The germline gives CDR1 MNHNY, CDR2 SVGAGI (reference sequence). CDR3 amino acids: CASSTGQINQPQHF. The CDR3, as DNA: TGTGCCAGCAGTACGGGACAAATCAATCAGCCCCAGCATTTT.

This clone was observed a few times. This chain links TRBV5-6 with TRBJ2-4, with D possibly TRBD1 on 5 matching bases. This CDR3 contains 12 residues. Germline V gene lookup returns CDR1 SGHDT and CDR2 YYEEEE. Trimming cost V 3 bases and J 15 bases, with 16 bases left between them. CDR3 amino acids: CASSSIHGQPYF. The CDR3 nucleotides read TGTGCCAGCAGCTCGATACACGGACAACCGTACTTC. Full variable domain (rest looked up from reference TRBV5-6 and TRBJ2-4): DAGVTQSPTHLIKTRGQQVTLRCSPKSGHDTVSWYQQALGQGPQFIFQYYEEEERQRGNFPDRFSGHQFPNYSSELNVNALLLGDSALYLCASSSIHGQPYFGAGTRLSVL.

J is TRBJ2-5 and V is TRBV9; 12 bases align to TRBD2. Trimming took 1 base from V and 5 from J; bases not matched to a gene: 3. Germline V gives CDR1 SGDLS, CDR2 YYNGEE. CDR3 length: 15 amino acids. CDR3 DNA sequence: TGTGCCAGCAGCGTAAGGACTAGCGGGGAGGAGACCCAGTACTTC. Translation: CASSVRTSGEETQYF.

V gene TRBV28 combines with J gene TRBJ2-7; 7 bases match TRBD1. From germline, CDR1 is MDHEN and CDR2 SYDVKM. The CDR3 extends over 15 amino acids. J lost 3 bases, V lost 7 bases, and 12 bases had no gene match. The CDR3 DNA reads TGTGCCAGCAACCTAGCCGGGACAGCACTCTACGAGCAGTACTTC. This translates into CASNLAGTALYEQYF.

This clone occurred a few times. The V and J genes are TRBV30 and TRBJ2-1, with no clear D. The CDR3 spans 14 residues. Germline-derived CDR1 and CDR2 are GTSNPN and SVGIG (reference sequence). The V end lost 0 bases, the J end lost 6 bases, and 12 bases lay between the germline ends. The CDR3 sequence is CAWSVFRGGNEQFF. The CDR3, as DNA: TGTGCCTGGAGTGTCTTCCGAGGCGGCAATGAGCAGTTCTTC.

This chain uses TRBV6-5 with TRBJ1-6; D gene ambiguous. Germline values: CDR1 MNHEY, CDR2 SVGAGI. This CDR3 region has 12 residues. The ends were cut back, 6 bases at V and 4 bases at J, with 4 bases in the middle. This CDR3 is CASSEYNSPLHF. CDR3 coding DNA: TGTGCCAGCAGCGAGTATAATTCACCCCTCCACTTT.

This clone was observed a few times. The chain joins TRBV4-2 to TRBJ2-5; maybe TRBD2 (5 bases). Germline CDR1 is LGHNA and CDR2 is YNFKEQ. The CDR3 runs 13 residues. The V and J ends lost 5 bases and 13 bases respectively, with 20 bases between them. For the CDR3, the DNA is TGTGCCAGCAGCTTGGCCGAGGTGGGGAGAAGGTACTTC. Translated, it gives CASSLAEVGRRYF.

The V and J genes are TRBV28 and TRBJ1-2; the match to TRBD1 covers 8 bases. The germline CDR1 and CDR2 sequences are MDHEN and SYDVKM. There are 14 residues in the CDR3. With 7 bases clipped from V and 5 bases from J, the junction kept 9 bases outside the gene matches. CDR3 nucleotide sequence: TGTGCCAGCATCTCGACAGGGGAGGGATATGGCTACACCTTC. Protein: CASISTGEGYGYTF.

This clone was detected a few times. V and J are TRBV18 and TRBJ2-1; 8 bases are shared with TRBD1. Losses at the gene ends were 1 base for V and 5 bases for J; bases not matched to a gene: 7. Germline lookup yields CDR1 KGHSH and CDR2 LQKENI. The CDR3 runs to 16 residues. The CDR3 is CASSPLQGASDNEQFF. The DNA of the CDR3 is TGTGCCAGCTCACCACTGCAGGGGGCGTCGGACAATGAGCAGTTCTTC.

This clone came up a few times. This chain connects TRBV5-1 to TRBJ2-4, with 10 bases that match TRBD1. The germline V gene encodes CDR1 SGHRS and CDR2 YFSETQ. V lost 4 bases to trimming and J lost 6 bases; unmatched junction nucleotides: 7. The CDR3 runs 15 residues. CDR3 region: CASSQTRDRGNIQYF. CDR3 sequence (DNA): TGCGCCAGCAGCCAAACCCGGGACAGGGGAAACATTCAGTACTTC.

The chain links TRBV29-1 to TRBJ2-7, with 9 bases that match TRBD1. CDR3 size: 14 residues. V gave up 5 bases and J gave up 2 bases; unmatched junction bases: 7. Germline V lookup: CDR1 SQVTM, CDR2 ANQGSEA. The DNA of the CDR3 is TGCAGCGTTATGATGCGACAGGGGGCCTACGAGCAGTACTTC. It translates to CSVMMRQGAYEQYF.

The chain employs TRBV29-1 and TRBJ1-2; unclear D gene. Germline loops: CDR1 SQVTM, CDR2 ANQGSEA. The CDR3 covers 11 residues. Trimming removed 6 bases at V and 8 bases at J, with 13 bases between. In nucleotides, the CDR3 is TGCAGCGTCGCGGACCCGGGGGGCTACACCTTC. It yields the protein CSVADPGGYTF.

This clone was picked up a small number of times. The rearrangement uses TRBV29-1 and TRBJ2-7; D unresolved. This CDR3 is 11 amino acids long. V was pared by 2 bases and J by 2 bases, with 4 bases between. Germline V gives CDR1 SQVTM, CDR2 ANQGSEA. The CDR3 nucleotides are TGCAGCGTTGAATTAACCTACGAGCAGTACTTC. It codes for CSVELTYEQYF.

This clone was found once. The CDR3 sequence is CASSYSSRVNQPQHF. The CDR3 region has the DNA TGTGCCAGCAGTTACTCGAGCAGGGTCAATCAGCCCCAGCATTTT. The V call is TRBV6-5, the J call TRBJ1-5; TRBD1 might be the D (5 bases). V was shortened by 0 bases and J by 3 bases, with 9 bases between the two germline ends. In germline, CDR1 is MNHEY, CDR2 SVGAGI. This CDR3 contains 15 residues.